The next 21 T cell receptor beta chains were all read from a single sample in a study of post-analysis software for immune sequencing data. These receptors are not linked to any known antigen. Presence of unique molecular identifiers characterized the TCR beta cDNA libraries. TCRdb redid the calling of the PCR reads with MiXCR, one entry per CDR3 protein. The data contain 170,000 or so distinct CDR3 sequences, approximately 31% of them singletons. Findings and caveats of the study: Five TRBV segments, including TRBV5-6, TRBV5-1 and TRBV20-1, were more frequent in patients than controls.

Sample: blood. These TCRs come from a girl aged 5-17 years with multiple sclerosis.

Note on this clonotype: With a much larger clone just one base away, this may be a read error. This sequence joins TRBV27 and TRBJ2-1, with 7 nucleotides matching TRBD2. Germline values: CDR1 MNHEY, CDR2 SMNVEV (reference sequence). This CDR3 region has 14 residues. The CDR3 protein is CTSRRREKINEQFF. The CDR3 nucleotides read TGTACCAGCCGGAGGCGGGAGAAGATAAACGAGCAGTTCTTC.

The rearrangement links TRBV5-1 to TRBJ2-1; 9 bases are shared with TRBD1. Germline assignment: CDR1 SGHRS and CDR2 YFSETQ. The trim removed 3 bases at V and 4 bases at J, leaving 11 bases unmatched. This CDR3 has 17 amino acids. The CDR3 DNA reads TGCGCCAGCAGCTCGCCCCTGACAGGGGGTCAATACAATGAGCAGTTCTTC. It is translated as CASSSPLTGGQYNEQFF.

With regard to this clonotype: Possible read error: a much larger clone is one base away. This chain uses TRBV4-1 with TRBJ2-4, with 11 bases identical to TRBD1. The CDR3 runs 16 residues. CDR1 is MGHRA, CDR2 YSYEKL, per germline. V trimming: 2 bases; J trimming: 7 bases; junction bases outside the gene matches: 7. CDR3 protein: CASSQPGQGARNIQYF. CDR3 bases: TGCGCCAGCAGCCAACCCGGACAGGGGGCTAGGAACATTCAGTACTTC.

This clonotype has more than one count but fewer than ten. V and J are TRBV29-1 and TRBJ1-1; TRBD1 is a possible D gene (5 bases). Germline V gives CDR1 SQVTM, CDR2 ANQGSEA. The CDR3 spans 11 residues. The V gene lost 5 bases and the J gene lost 7 bases, with 11 bases spanning the gap. Here the CDR3 reads CSVLGGLEAFF. CDR3 DNA sequence: TGCAGCGTTCTCGGGGGACTTGAAGCTTTCTTT.

The chain combines TRBV5-1 with TRBJ1-1; D remains ambiguous. The length of the CDR3 is 15 residues. V gave up 0 bases and J gave up 0 bases, with 9 bases separating them. Germline CDR1 is SGHRS and CDR2 is YFSETQ. CDR3 coding DNA: TGCGCCAGCAGCTTGGGTTCAGGTTTGAACACTGAAGCTTTCTTT. This gives the protein CASSLGSGLNTEAFF.

This clonotype was picked up many times. The chain has TRBV5-5 and TRBJ1-2, with unresolved D. CDR3 length: 13 residues. Germline assignment: CDR1 SGHKS and CDR2 YYEKEE (reference sequence). V was cut by 3 bases and J by 6 bases, with 12 bases left in between. The CDR3 sequence is CASSSQPGDGYTF. CDR3 DNA sequence: TGTGCCAGCAGCTCACAGCCCGGGGATGGCTACACCTTC.

As concerns this clonotype: At one end, the junction sequence differs from germline, possibly due to a read error. The J gene is TRBJ2-3, the V gene TRBV4-1; no clear D. The CDR3 has 11 amino acids. CDR1 is MGHRA and CDR2 is YSYEKL in the germline V gene. The CDR3 DNA follows: TGCGCCAGCAACCAAGATGGAGCGCAGTATTTT. This encodes CASNQDGAQYF.

The sample holds many counts of this clonotype. The chain employs TRBV29-1 and TRBJ1-4; D call uncertain. The germline CDR1 and CDR2 sequences are SQVTM and ANQGSEA. V lost 2 bases to trimming and J lost 4 bases, with 8 bases between them. The CDR3 has 13 amino acids. The CDR3, as DNA: TGCAGCGTTGAACCGGGCCTTAATGAAAAACTGTTTTTT. Translation: CSVEPGLNEKLFF. Based on the CDR3 plus reference TRBV29-1 and TRBJ1-4, the full variable domain is SAVISQKPSRDICQRGTSLTIQCQVDSQVTMMFWYRQQPGQSLTLIATANQGSEATYESGFVIDKFPISRPNLTFSTLTVSNMSPEDSSIYLCSVEPGLNEKLFFGSGTQLSVL.

Details on this clonotype: This may arise from a read error, as a much more abundant clone is one base away. This chain connects TRBV12-3 or TRBV12-4 to TRBJ2-1; TRBD1 matches 7 bases. The CDR3 has 14 residues. V dropped 6 bases and J dropped 7; count of bases not matched to a gene: 9. CDR3 amino acids: CASSSDRFCNEQFF. The CDR3 DNA reads as TGTGCCAGCAGCTCGGACAGGTTTTGTAATGAGCAGTTCTTC.

This clonotype was counted at least ten times. V usage is TRBV6-2 or TRBV6-3 and J usage is TRBJ2-5; D uncertain. Germline-derived CDR1 and CDR2 are MNHEY and SVGEGT. The CDR3 totals 12 residues. Trimming left V 7 bases short and J 7 bases short, with 13 bases between. CDR3 region: CASKLDLATQYF. For the CDR3, the DNA is TGTGCCAGCAAATTGGACCTGGCGACCCAGTACTTC.

The chain carries TRBV7-2 and TRBJ2-3, with no clear D. Between the trimmed V and J ends, which lost 4 bases and 5 bases, there was a span of 7 bases. The CDR3 length is 12 residues. In germline, CDR1 is SGHTA, CDR2 FQGNSA. CDR3 sequence reads: CASSYHRDTQYF. CDR3 coding DNA: TGTGCCAGCAGCTACCACCGAGATACGCAGTATTTT.

This clonotype was counted ten times or more. The chain has TRBV5-1 and TRBJ2-1, with a tentative D call TRBD2 (6 bases). The germline V gene encodes CDR1 SGHRS and CDR2 YFSETQ. Trimming pared 4 bases from V and 6 bases from J, leaving 11 bases between. The CDR3 loop spans 13 amino acids. CDR3 DNA: TGCGCCAGCAGCGAGGGAGGCTCCAATGAGCAGTTCTTC. As protein: CASSEGGSNEQFF. The full variable domain, rest sourced from reference TRBV5-1 and TRBJ2-1, is KAGVTQTPRYLIKTRGQQVTLSCSPISGHRSVSWYQQTPGQGLQFLFEYFSETQRNKGNFPGRFSGRQFSNSRSEMNVSTLELGDSALYLCASSEGGSNEQFFGPGTRLTVL.

This clonotype was observed many times. The chain couples TRBV4-1 to TRBJ2-3, with unresolved D. V lost 0 bases to trimming and J lost 6 bases, with 10 bases between them. The CDR3 has 14 residues. Per the germline V gene, CDR1 is MGHRA and CDR2 is YSYEKL. The CDR3 is CASSQESGWDTQYF. The CDR3 DNA sequence: TGCGCCAGCAGCCAAGAATCCGGCTGGGATACGCAGTATTTT.

This clonotype was counted between two and nine times. This chain uses TRBV7-3 with TRBJ1-5; D possibly corresponds to TRBD1 (5 bases). The germline V gene has CDR1 SGHTA and CDR2 FQGTGA. The CDR3 has 16 residues. V was trimmed by 3 bases and J by 3 bases, leaving 15 bases between them. Here the CDR3 reads CASSLRSRVPNQPQHF. CDR3 coding DNA: TGTGCCAGCAGCTTGAGGTCCAGGGTTCCCAATCAGCCCCAGCATTTT.

V and J are TRBV7-6 and TRBJ2-2; 11 nucleotides match TRBD2. This CDR3 has 17 amino acids. Germline V gives CDR1 SGHVS, CDR2 FNYEAQ. Trimming cost V 2 bases and J 6 bases; bases outside gene matches: 8. CDR3 in DNA: TGTGCCAGCAGCTTACTTACCGGACTAGCGGGTTCCGGGGAGCTGTTTTTT. Translated, it gives CASSLLTGLAGSGELFF.

This clonotype was seen only a few times. The V gene is TRBV5-1, the J gene TRBJ2-3; 10 bases are a match to TRBD2. CDR3 length equals 15 residues. In germline, CDR1 is SGHRS, CDR2 YFSETQ. Trimming took 1 base from V and 4 from J; bases not matched to a gene: 3. The chain's CDR3 is CASSLPSGSADTQYF. The CDR3 DNA is TGCGCCAGCAGCTTGCCTAGCGGGAGTGCAGATACGCAGTATTTT.

V and J are TRBV29-1 and TRBJ2-1; D may correspond to TRBD1 or TRBD2 (5 bases each). This CDR3 is 13 amino acids long. The V gene's germline CDR1 is SQVTM and CDR2 ANQGSEA. V lost 8 bases and J lost 7, with 18 bases in between. The CDR3 loop reads CSTMNGARNEQFF. CDR3 DNA sequence: TGCAGCACCATGAACGGGGCGAGGAATGAGCAGTTCTTC.

V gene TRBV20-1 combines with J gene TRBJ1-1, with D possibly matching TRBD1 (6 bases). The V end was cut by 2 bases, the J end by 4 bases, with 14 bases between. Germline assignment: CDR1 DFQATT and CDR2 SNEGSKA (reference sequence). The CDR3 loop spans 14 amino acids. The CDR3 DNA sequence: TGCAGTGCTAGACGAGGGGGAGTGAGCACTGAAGCTTTCTTT. Its translation is CSARRGGVSTEAFF.

This clonotype was detected only a few times. The chain uses TRBV7-9 and TRBJ2-5, with 11 bases fitting TRBD2. Germline V gene data show CDR1 as SEHNR and CDR2 as FQNEAQ (reference sequence). V shed 4 bases, J shed 0 bases, and the junction held 7 bases outside the gene matches. CDR3 size: 17 residues. CDR3 sequence reads: CASSSGLADWYQETQYF. DNA for the CDR3: TGTGCCAGCAGCTCGGGACTAGCGGACTGGTACCAAGAGACCCAGTACTTC.

The chain employs TRBV2 and TRBJ2-2; D uncertain. Germline loops: CDR1 SNHLY, CDR2 FYNNEI. The CDR3 loop spans 18 amino acids. Trimming left V 8 bases short and J 3 bases short, with 25 bases between. This CDR3 is CASLLKKNDFWDTGELFF. In nucleotides, the CDR3 is TGTGCCAGCCTCCTGAAGAAGAACGATTTTTGGGACACCGGGGAGCTGTTTTTT.

This sequence joins TRBV20-1 and TRBJ1-1, with 7 bases that match TRBD1. With 1 base clipped from V and 5 bases from J, the junction kept 13 bases outside the gene matches. Germline-derived CDR1 and CDR2 are DFQATT and SNEGSKA (reference sequence). This CDR3 has 16 amino acids. The CDR3 reads CSARAGGGLGGTEAFF. The CDR3 DNA sequence: TGCAGTGCTAGAGCGGGAGGGGGCCTAGGCGGAACTGAAGCTTTCTTT.